The TCR beta chain under discussion was sequenced for a study of blood T cell repertoires in COVID-19. For the study at large: From the United States, Italy and Spain came samples of acute and convalescent COVID-19. T cells, B-cell-depleted T cells, or PBMCs supplied cDNA or gDNA.

The repertoire was sequenced with immunoSEQ multiplex PCR; TCRdb's copy has only in-frame clones and lacks some. The top ten hold about 0.57% of the sample, which has roughly 450,000 clones, 90% seen once. Details on this clone: Germline and junction disagree at one end, which may indicate a read error.

CDR1 and CDR2 from the germline V gene are GTSNPN and SVGIG (reference sequence). The CDR3 covers 13 residues. Clinical history as reported by participants underpinned cohort assignment. In Cohort 3, a recovered donor had either two negative PCRs, clearance, or symptom resolution. Sequencing input: PBMCs or T cells enriched from blood (not recorded which). The J gene is TRBJ1-4, the V gene TRBV30; tentative D call: TRBD1 (5 bases). This sequence was found in a man younger than 35 who had recovered from COVID-19. This chain's CDR3 is CARRGGVNEKLFF. The CDR3, as DNA: TGTGCCCGGAGAGGAGGGGTTAATGAAAAACTGTTTTTT.